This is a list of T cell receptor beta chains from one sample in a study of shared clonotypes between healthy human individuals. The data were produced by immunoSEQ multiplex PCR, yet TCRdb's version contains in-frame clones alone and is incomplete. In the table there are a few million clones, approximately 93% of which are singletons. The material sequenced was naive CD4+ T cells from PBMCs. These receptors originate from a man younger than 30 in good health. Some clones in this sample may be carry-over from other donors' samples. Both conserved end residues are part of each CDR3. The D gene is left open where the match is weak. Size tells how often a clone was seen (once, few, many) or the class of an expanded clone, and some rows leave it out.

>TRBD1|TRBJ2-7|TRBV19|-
CASSQTGLLSYEQYF
TGTGCCAGTAGTCAGACAGGGCTCCTCTCCTACGAGCAGTACTTC
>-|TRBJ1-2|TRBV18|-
CASSPGTDDSYTF
TGTGCCAGCTCACCAGGGACCGACGATAGCTACACCTTC
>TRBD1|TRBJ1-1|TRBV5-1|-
CASSLAGTGRTEAFF
TGCGCCAGCAGCTTGGCCGGGACAGGGAGGACTGAAGCTTTCTTT
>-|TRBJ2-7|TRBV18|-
CASSPSRDPPEQYF
TGTGCCAGCTCACCTTCGCGCGACCCGCCCGAGCAGTACTTC
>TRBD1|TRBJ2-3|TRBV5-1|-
CASSPGQGMDTQYF
TGCGCCAGCAGTCCGGGACAGGGGATGGATACGCAGTATTTT
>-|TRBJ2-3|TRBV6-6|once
CASSYYGGRVDTQYF
TGTGCCAGCAGTTACTACGGGGGGCGGGTAGATACGCAGTATTTT
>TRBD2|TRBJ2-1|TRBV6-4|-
CASSQVGLAGVNEQFF
TGTGCCAGCAGTCAAGTGGGACTAGCGGGAGTCAATGAGCAGTTCTTC
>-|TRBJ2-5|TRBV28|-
CASTNQGQETQYF
TGTGCCAGCACCAACCAGGGCCAAGAGACCCAGTACTTC
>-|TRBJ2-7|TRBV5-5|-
CASRRASSSEQYF
TGTGCCAGCAGAAGGGCCTCGTCCTCCGAGCAGTACTTC
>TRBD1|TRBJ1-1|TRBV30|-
CAWSAQGASTEAFF
TGTGCCTGGAGTGCCCAGGGGGCGAGTACTGAAGCTTTCTTT
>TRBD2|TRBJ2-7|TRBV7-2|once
CASSLYGRTVSYEQYF
TGTGCCAGCAGCTTATACGGGAGGACGGTGTCCTACGAGCAGTACTTC
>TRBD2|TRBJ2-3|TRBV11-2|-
CASSGGLAGVSDTQYF
TGTGCCAGCAGCGGGGGACTAGCGGGAGTTTCAGATACGCAGTATTTT
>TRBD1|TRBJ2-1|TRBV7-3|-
CASKRGGARGEQFF
TGTGCCAGCAAGCGAGGGGGCGCGAGAGGTGAGCAGTTCTTC
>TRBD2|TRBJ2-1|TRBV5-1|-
CASSFYAGGVNEQFF
TGCGCCAGCAGCTTTTATGCGGGAGGGGTCAATGAGCAGTTCTTC
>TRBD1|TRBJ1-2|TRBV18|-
CASSPDRGFGYTF
TGTGCCAGCTCACCAGACAGGGGTTTTGGCTACACCTTC
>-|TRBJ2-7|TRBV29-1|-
CSARTAYEQYF
TGCAGCGCTCGGACAGCCTACGAGCAGTACTTC
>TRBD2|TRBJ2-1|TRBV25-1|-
CASSEGLAEYNEQFF
TGTGCCAGCAGTGAAGGACTAGCGGAATACAATGAGCAGTTCTTC
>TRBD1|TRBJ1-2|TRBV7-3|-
CASSTRTGDPYGYTF
TGTGCCAGCAGCACCCGGACAGGGGATCCCTATGGCTACACCTTC
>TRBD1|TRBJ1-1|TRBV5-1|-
CASSPGQGGPKAFF
TGCGCCAGCAGTCCTGGACAGGGTGGGCCCAAAGCTTTCTTT
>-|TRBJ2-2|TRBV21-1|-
CASSSEGGELFF
TGTGCCAGCAGCTCCGAGGGAGGGGAGCTGTTTTTT
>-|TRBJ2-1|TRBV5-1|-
CASSSPTDTNEQFF
TGCGCCAGCAGCTCCCCGACGGATACCAATGAGCAGTTCTTC
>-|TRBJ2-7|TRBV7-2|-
CASSFQGVGYEQYF
TGTGCCAGCAGCTTCCAAGGGGTAGGCTACGAGCAGTACTTC
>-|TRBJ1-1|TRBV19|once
CASRTGPWNTEAFF
TGTGCCAGTAGAACCGGGCCTTGGAACACTGAAGCTTTCTTT
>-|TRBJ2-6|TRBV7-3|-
CASSRSSGANVLTF
TGTGCCAGCAGCCGGAGCTCTGGGGCCAACGTCCTGACTTTC
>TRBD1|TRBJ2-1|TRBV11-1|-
CASTRTGLSYNEQFF
TGTGCCAGCACCAGGACAGGGCTCTCCTACAATGAGCAGTTCTTC
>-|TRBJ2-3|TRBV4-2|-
CASSQGTLSTDTQYF
TGTGCCAGCAGCCAAGGAACCCTTAGCACAGATACGCAGTATTTT
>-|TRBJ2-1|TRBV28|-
CASSHRNEQFF
TGTGCCAGCAGCCACAGGAATGAGCAGTTCTTC
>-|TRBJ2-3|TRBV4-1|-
CASSLEGGGGDTQYF
TGCGCCAGCAGCCTAGAGGGAGGGGGCGGAGATACGCAGTATTTT
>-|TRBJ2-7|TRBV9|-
CASSPLGGGSSYEQYF
TGTGCCAGCAGCCCCCTCGGGGGAGGCAGCTCCTACGAGCAGTACTTC
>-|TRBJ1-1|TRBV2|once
CASSGNEGTEAFF
TGTGCCAGCAGTGGGAATGAGGGCACTGAAGCTTTCTTT
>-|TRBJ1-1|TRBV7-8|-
CASSFRGQTEAFF
TGTGCCAGCAGCTTTAGGGGTCAAACTGAAGCTTTCTTT
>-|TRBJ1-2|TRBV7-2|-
CASSLGGGRQISNYGYTF
TGTGCCAGCAGCTTAGGTGGGGGCCGACAGATAAGTAACTATGGCTACACCTTC
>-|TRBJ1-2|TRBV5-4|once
CASSLEPVGQRAWGYTF
TGTGCCAGCAGCTTGGAGCCCGTTGGACAGCGCGCTTGGGGCTACACCTTC
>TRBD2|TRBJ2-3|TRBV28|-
CASSSGLAGTDTQYF
TGTGCCAGCAGTTCAGGACTAGCGGGTACAGATACGCAGTATTTT
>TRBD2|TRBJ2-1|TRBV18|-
CASSAAGDAEQFF
TGTGCCAGCTCAGCAGCGGGAGATGCTGAGCAGTTCTTC
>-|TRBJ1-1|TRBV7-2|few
CASSVVGSDPAFF
TGTGCCAGCAGCGTAGTTGGGTCGGACCCAGCTTTCTTT
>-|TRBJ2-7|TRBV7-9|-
CASSNGGWVYEQYF
TGTGCCAGCAGCAACGGAGGTTGGGTATACGAGCAGTACTTC
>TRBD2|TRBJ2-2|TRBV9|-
CASSVEGLGLAGELFF
TGTGCCAGCAGCGTAGAGGGGTTGGGACTAGCCGGGGAGCTGTTTTTT
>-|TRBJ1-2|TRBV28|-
CASTLDRFGGYTF
TGTGCCAGCACCCTCGACAGGTTCGGCGGCTACACCTTC
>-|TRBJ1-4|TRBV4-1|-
CASSPSGNSNEKLFF
TGCGCCAGCAGCCCCTCAGGGAATAGTAACGAAAAACTGTTTTTT
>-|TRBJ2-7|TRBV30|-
CAWSELDEQYF
TGTGCCTGGAGTGAGCTAGACGAGCAGTACTTC
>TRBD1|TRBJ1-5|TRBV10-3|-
CAISDTTQTGGGQPQHF
TGTGCCATCAGCGATACAACACAGACAGGGGGCGGGCAGCCCCAGCATTTT